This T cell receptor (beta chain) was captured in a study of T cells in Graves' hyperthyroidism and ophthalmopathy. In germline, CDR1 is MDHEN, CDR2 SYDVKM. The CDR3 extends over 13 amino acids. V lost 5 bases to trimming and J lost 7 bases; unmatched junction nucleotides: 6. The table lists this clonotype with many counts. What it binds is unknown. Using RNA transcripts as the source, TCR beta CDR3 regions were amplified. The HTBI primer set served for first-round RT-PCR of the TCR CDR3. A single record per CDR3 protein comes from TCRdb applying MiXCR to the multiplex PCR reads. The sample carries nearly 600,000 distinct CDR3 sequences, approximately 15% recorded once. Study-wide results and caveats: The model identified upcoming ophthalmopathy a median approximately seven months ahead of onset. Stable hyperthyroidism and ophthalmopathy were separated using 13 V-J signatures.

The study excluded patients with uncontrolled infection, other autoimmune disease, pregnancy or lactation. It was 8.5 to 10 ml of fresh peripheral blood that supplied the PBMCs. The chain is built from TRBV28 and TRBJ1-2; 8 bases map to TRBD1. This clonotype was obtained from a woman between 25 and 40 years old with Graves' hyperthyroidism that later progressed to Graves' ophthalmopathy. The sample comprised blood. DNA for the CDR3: TGTGCCAGCAGTCCCAACAGGGGGTTTGGCTACACCTTC. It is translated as CASSPNRGFGYTF.